The TCR beta chain described here comes from a study of memory CD4+ T cells and cytomegalovirus serostatus. The wider study: This sample comes from healthy Belgian adults, eight or nine CMV seropositive, approximately 25 seronegative.

This CDR3 contains 14 residues. Trimming took 6 bases from V and 5 from J, leaving 17 bases between them. Germline V CDR1 and CDR2: WSHSY, SAAADI. Points from the study as a whole: CD4+ memory repertoires contained 67 of 164 reported CMV TCRbeta sequences.

Sequencing was performed with immunoSEQ multiplex PCR; in TCRdb, only in-frame clones are kept and a portion is missing. This sample has some 87,000 clones; 80% occur once, and the top ten carry about 4%. On this clone: Its target is unknown.

Single viable CD3+CD4+CD8-CD45RO+ cells were sorted as the memory CD4+ T cells. Serostatus was set by detecting CMV pp150, pp28, p38, p52 IgG. The source is an adult in good health and CMV-seropositive. The sequenced material came from memory CD4+ T cells from blood. The rearrangement links TRBV10-2 to TRBJ2-7; D is possibly TRBD1 (6 bases). CDR3 protein: CASSAQGIVDEQYF. The DNA for the CDR3 is TGCGCCAGCAGCGCCCAGGGGATCGTCGACGAGCAGTACTTC.